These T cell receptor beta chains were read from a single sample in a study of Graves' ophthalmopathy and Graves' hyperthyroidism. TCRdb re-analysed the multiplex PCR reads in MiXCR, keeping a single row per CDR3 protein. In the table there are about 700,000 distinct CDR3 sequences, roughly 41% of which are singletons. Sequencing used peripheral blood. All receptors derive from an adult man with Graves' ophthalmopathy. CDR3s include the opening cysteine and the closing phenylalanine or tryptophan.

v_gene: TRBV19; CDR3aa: CASSGDGLYGYTF
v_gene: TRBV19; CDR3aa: CASKGQGADYETQYF
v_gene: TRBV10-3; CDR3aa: CATQFATNEKLFF
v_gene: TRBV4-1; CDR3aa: CASSQVTGPSGYTF
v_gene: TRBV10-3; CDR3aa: CAISESLGEETQYF
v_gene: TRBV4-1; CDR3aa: CASSRPPGTAGLIQHF
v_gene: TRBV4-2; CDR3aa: CASSATGGDQPQYF
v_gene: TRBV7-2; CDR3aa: CASSLAGQTYEQYF
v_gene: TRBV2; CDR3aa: CASRTGLSSSYEQYF
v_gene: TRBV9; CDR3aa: CASSVEGHGYTF
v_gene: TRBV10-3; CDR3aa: CASPPGQNNSPLHF
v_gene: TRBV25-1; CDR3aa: CASSEQGGNEKLFF
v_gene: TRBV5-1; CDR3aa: CASSLEGLHYEQYF
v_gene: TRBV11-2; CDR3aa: CASRNHRDGQTQYF
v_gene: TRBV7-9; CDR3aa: CASSSGLGGGLSSLEAFF
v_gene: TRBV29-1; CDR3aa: CSPAGGNEEQYF
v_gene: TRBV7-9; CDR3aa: CASSLGLGTDTQYF
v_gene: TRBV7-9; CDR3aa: CASSSRDGSYEQYF
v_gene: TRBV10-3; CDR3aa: CASRVGGRTTSYEQYF
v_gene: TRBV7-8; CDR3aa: CATSEAGANYGYTF
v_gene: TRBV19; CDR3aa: CASSIADSRSYEQYF
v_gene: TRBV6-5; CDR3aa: CASFIRGLTGGGGYTF
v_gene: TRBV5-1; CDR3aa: CASSWEQGANYGYTF
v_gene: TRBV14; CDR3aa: CASSPREWDTEAFF
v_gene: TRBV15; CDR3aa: CATSRDPGLAGVEQFF
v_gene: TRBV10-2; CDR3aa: CASSEWQGGDSPLHF
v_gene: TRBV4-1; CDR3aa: CASSPNAGAGTYGYTF
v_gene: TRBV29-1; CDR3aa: CAWTPGTGAYEQYF
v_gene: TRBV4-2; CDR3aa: CASSQVPAGPKETQYF
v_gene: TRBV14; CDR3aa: CASSQGQVVEKLFF
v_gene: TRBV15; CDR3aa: CATSTRGGTEAFF
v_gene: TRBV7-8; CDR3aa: CASSSRDRNYEQYF
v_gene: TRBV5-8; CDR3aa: CASSLPHRGNSWNSPLHF
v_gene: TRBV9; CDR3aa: CASSVGTGIGEQYF
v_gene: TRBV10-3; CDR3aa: CAISAGNTDTQYF
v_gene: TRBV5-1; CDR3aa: CASSTGQDYEQYF
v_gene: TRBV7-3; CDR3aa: CASSHIPSSNTGELFF
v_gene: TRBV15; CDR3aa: CATSVGSTDTQYF
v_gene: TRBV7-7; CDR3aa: CASSFRLAGGGYTF
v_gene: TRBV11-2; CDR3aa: CASTPGLAGELFF
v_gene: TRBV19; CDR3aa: CASSDRGWSTEAFF
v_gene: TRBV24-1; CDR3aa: CATSDLQGYTF
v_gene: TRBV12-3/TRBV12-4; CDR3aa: CASRPYGTLYGYTF
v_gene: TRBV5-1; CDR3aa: CASSAMAGTNYEQYF
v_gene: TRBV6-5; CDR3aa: CASSSTSLRGGKVGNTIYF
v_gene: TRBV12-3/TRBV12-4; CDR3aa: CASEWGQGSSPLHF
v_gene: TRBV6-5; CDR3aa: CASSPSDRGHEQYF
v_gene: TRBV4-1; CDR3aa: CASSNGQGANYGYTF
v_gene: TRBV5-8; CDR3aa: CASSPGQDTYEQYF
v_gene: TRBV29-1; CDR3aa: CSSSDGSRNYGYTF
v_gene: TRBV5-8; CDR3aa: CASSLPWTGDTEAFF
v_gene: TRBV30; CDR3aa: CAWRLTGARSTIYF